The T cell receptor beta chain described here comes from a study of blood T cells in healthy people across ages. Study conclusions and caveats: Possibly confounding the expanded clonotype changes was the fact that donor CMV status was unknown.

The use of a sample-barcoded 5' primer and a J-beta primer mix characterized a second PCR of about 6 to 11 cycles. TCRdb redid the calling of the 5' RACE reads with MiXCR, one entry per CDR3 protein. The sample lists more than 1,000,000 distinct CDR3 sequences, under 30% occurring once. The CDR3 length is 15 residues. Germline loops: CDR1 SEHNR, CDR2 FQNEAQ (reference sequence). J lost 5 bases, V lost 5 bases, and 6 bases had no gene match. The sample holds a few counts of this clonotype. The antigen remains unidentified. The same sample was also studied in work on T cells of mothers and their children. In that study: A few mothers and their six children, all healthy Caucasians, donated. Extracted RNA, in its entirety, went into cDNA synthesis at approximately 1.5 ug per 15 ul. Sample barcodes plus 2-4 random nucleotides came from the M1S primer.

The source is a girl aged 2 to 10 in good health. The V call is TRBV7-9, the J call TRBJ1-4; 9 bases map to TRBD1. Sequenced: blood. CDR3 amino acids: CASSPDRGVNEKLFF. CDR3 bases: TGTGCCAGCAGCCCGGACAGGGGTGTAAATGAAAAACTGTTTTTT.